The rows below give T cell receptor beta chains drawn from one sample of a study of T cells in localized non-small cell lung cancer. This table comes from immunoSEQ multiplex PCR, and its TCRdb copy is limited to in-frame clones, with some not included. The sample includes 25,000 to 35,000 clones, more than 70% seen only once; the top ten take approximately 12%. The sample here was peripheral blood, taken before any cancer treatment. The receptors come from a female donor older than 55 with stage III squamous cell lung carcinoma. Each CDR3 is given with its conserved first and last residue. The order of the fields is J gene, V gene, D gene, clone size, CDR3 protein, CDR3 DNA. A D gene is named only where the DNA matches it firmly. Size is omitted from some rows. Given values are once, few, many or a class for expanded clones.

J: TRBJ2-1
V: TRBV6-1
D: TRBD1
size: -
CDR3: CASSERDRAYNEQFF
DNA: TGTGCCAGCAGTGAGCGGGACAGGGCCTACAATGAGCAGTTCTTC

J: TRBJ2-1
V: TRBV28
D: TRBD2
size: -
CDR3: CASSLPGGASGRLYNEQFF
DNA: TGTGCCAGCAGTCTTCCCGGGGGGGCTAGCGGGAGGCTTTACAATGAGCAGTTCTTC

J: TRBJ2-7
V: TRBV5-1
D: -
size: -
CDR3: CASSPEGGPGYEQYF
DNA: TGCGCCAGCAGCCCCGAGGGAGGTCCCGGCTACGAGCAGTACTTC

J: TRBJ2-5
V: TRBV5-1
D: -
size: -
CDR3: CASSFQETQYF
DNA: TGCGCCAGCAGCTTCCAAGAGACCCAGTACTTC

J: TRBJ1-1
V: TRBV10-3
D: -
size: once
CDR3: CATLRGGGTGLSFEAFF
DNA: TGTGCCACCCTGCGGGGAGGCGGCACAGGTCTGAGCTTCGAAGCTTTCTTT

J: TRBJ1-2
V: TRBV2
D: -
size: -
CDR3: CASRRGRVGNGYTF
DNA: TGTGCCAGCAGACGTGGGAGGGTCGGAAATGGCTACACCTTC

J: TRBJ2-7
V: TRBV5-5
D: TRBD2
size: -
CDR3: CASSLREGMTYEQYF
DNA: TGTGCCAGCAGCTTGCGGGAGGGGATGACCTACGAGCAGTACTTC

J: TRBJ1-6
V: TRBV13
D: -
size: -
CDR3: CASSLQGSDSPLHF
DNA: TGTGCCAGCAGCTTACAGGGGTCGGACTCACCCCTCCACTTT

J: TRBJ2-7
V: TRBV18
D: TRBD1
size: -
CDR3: CASSGTEYNEQYF
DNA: TGTGCCAGCTCGGGGACAGAGTACAACGAGCAGTACTTC

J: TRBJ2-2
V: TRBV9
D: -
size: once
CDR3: CASRQGGSLNTGELFF
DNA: TGTGCCAGCAGACAAGGGGGGAGCCTGAACACCGGGGAGCTGTTTTTT

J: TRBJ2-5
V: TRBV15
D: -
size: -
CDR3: CATSRTGETQYF
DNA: TGTGCCACCAGCAGGACAGGAGAGACCCAGTACTTC

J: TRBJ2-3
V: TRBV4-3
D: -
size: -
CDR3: CASNQGQRATDTQYF
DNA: TGCGCCAGCAACCAGGGTCAAAGGGCCACAGATACGCAGTATTTT

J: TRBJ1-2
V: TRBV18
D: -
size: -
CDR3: CASSPENYGYTF
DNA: TGTGCCAGCTCACCAGAGAACTATGGCTACACCTTC

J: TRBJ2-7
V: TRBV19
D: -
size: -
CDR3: CASSKSLGAYEQYF
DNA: TGTGCCAGTAGTAAATCCCTAGGGGCCTACGAGCAGTACTTC

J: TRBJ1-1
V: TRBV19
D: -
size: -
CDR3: CASSFSSAATEAFF
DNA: TGTGCCAGTAGTTTTAGTTCCGCGGCCACTGAAGCTTTCTTT

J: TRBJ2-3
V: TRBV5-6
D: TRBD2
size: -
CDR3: CASSLISGGPDTQYF
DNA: TGTGCCAGCAGCTTGATTAGCGGGGGGCCCGATACGCAGTATTTT

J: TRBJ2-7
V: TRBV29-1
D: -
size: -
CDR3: CTPLAYEQYF
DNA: TGCACCCCCTTGGCGTACGAGCAGTACTTC

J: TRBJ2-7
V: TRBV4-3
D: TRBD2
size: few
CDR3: CASSSGLASSYEQYF
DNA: TGCGCCAGCAGCTCGGGACTAGCGAGCTCCTACGAGCAGTACTTC

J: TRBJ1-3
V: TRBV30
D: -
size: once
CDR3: CAWSPTRGNTIYF
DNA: TGTGCCTGGAGTCCCACGCGGGGAAACACCATATATTTT

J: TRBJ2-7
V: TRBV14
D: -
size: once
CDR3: CASSQAPGPYYEQYF
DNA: TGTGCCAGCAGCCAAGCCCCGGGACCGTATTACGAGCAGTACTTC

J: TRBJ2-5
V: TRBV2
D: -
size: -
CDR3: CASSELDSQETQYF
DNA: TGTGCCAGCAGTGAATTGGACAGCCAAGAGACCCAGTACTTC

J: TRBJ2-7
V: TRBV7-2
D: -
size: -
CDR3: CASSLGLIYEQYF
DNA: TGTGCCAGCAGCTTAGGACTGATCTACGAGCAGTACTTC

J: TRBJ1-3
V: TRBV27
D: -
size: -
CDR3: CASSSGNTIYF
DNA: TGTGCCAGCAGTTCCGGAAACACCATATATTTT

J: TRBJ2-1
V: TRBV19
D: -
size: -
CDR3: CASTQSSYNEQFF
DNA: TGTGCCAGTACTCAGAGCTCCTACAATGAGCAGTTCTTC

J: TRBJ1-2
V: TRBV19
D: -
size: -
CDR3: CASSSQGIGHGYTF
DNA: TGTGCCAGTAGCTCACAGGGAATTGGCCATGGCTACACCTTC

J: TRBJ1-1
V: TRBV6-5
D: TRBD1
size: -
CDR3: CASSYRQGLRAFF
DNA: TGTGCCAGCAGTTACAGACAGGGGCTGCGAGCTTTCTTT

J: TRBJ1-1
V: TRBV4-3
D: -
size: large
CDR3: CASSQEGVDTEAFF
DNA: TGCGCCAGCAGCCAAGAAGGTGTAGACACTGAAGCTTTCTTT

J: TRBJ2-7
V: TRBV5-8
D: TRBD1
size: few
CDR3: CASSLTGVPGYEQYF
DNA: TGTGCCAGCAGCCTCACAGGGGTACCGGGATACGAGCAGTACTTC

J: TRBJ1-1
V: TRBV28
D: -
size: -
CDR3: CASTIQVEGGTRGTEAFF
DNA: TGTGCCAGCACCATCCAGGTAGAGGGCGGAACAAGGGGCACTGAAGCTTTCTTT

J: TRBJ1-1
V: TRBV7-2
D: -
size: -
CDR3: CASSQEGVDTEAFF
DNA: TGCGCCAGCAGCCAAGAAGGTGTAGACACTGAAGCTTTCTTT

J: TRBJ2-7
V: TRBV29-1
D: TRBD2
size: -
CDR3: CSVRTSGNEQYF
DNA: TGCAGCGTCCGGACTAGCGGGAACGAGCAGTACTTC